This entry describes one T cell receptor beta chain. The data were obtained in a study of control samples from healthy donors and cancer patients. Clones were read by immunoSEQ multiplex PCR, and TCRdb kept only the in-frame ones, dropping some. The sample records tens of thousands of clones, around nine tenths being singletons. V trimming: 6 bases; J trimming: 4 bases; junction bases outside the gene matches: 7. Germline values: CDR1 SNHLY, CDR2 FYNNEI. The length of the CDR3 is 14 residues. The sequence was collected from a woman aged 55-70 years with head and neck cancer. Material: PBMCs. This rearrangement joins TRBV2 to TRBJ2-5, with 8 positions matching TRBD1. The CDR3 coding sequence is TGTGCCAGCAGGGGTCAGGGGGCAAGAGAGACCCAGTACTTC. Encoded protein: CASRGQGARETQYF.